This TCR beta chain was documented in a study of blood T cells in healthy people across ages. Study context: Template switching retrieved approximately one barcoded beta molecule for each two T cells. The study's findings and limits: More naive CD4+ cells and higher diversity marked long-lived donors relative to aged donors.

Combining a sample-barcoded 5' primer with a J-beta primer mix, a second PCR ran for roughly 6 to 11 cycles. Through a template-switch adaptor with 12 random nucleotides, each cDNA molecule received a tag. CDR3-containing paired-end reads numbering at least 2.5 million came from each sample. TCRdb fed the 5' RACE reads into MiXCR, producing one record per CDR3 protein. The table lists approximately 1.5 million distinct CDR3 sequences, about 35% of them singletons. Germline values: CDR1 SGHVS, CDR2 FNYEAQ. This CDR3 has 15 amino acids. The V and J ends lost 4 bases and 6 bases respectively, with 15 bases between them. Regarding this clonotype: Its antigen is not known.

This receptor was identified in a woman aged 25 to 39 in good health. The rearrangement links TRBV7-6 to TRBJ1-4; D unresolved. Sequencing was done on a sample of blood. Here the CDR3 reads CASSSPALGHEKLFF. CDR3 nucleotides: TGTGCCAGCAGCTCCCCAGCCCTTGGTCATGAAAAACTGTTTTTT.